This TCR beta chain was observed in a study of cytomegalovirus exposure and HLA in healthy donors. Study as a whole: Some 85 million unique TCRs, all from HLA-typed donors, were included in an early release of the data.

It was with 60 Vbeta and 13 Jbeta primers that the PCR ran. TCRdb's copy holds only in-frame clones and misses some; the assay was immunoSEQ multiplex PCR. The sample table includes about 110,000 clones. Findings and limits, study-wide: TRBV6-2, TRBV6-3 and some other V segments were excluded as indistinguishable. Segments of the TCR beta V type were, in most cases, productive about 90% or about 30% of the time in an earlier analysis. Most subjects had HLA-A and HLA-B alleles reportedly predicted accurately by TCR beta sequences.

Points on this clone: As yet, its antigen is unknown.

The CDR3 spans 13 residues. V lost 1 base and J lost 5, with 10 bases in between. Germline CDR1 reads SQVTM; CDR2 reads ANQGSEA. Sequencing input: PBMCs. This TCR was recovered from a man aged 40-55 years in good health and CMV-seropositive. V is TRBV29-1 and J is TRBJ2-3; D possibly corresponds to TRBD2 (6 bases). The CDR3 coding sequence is TGCAGCGTTGAAGGGGAGGTAGTAGATACGCAGTATTTT. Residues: CSVEGEVVDTQYF.